This T cell receptor (beta chain) was sequenced for a study of blood T cell repertoires in COVID-19. Study in general: Researchers got acute and convalescent COVID-19 samples from the United States, Italy and Spain.

During active infection, Seattle patients enrolled and were then monitored through disease. Under the authors' procedure: Using reference gene primer amplification, nucleated cell counts were estimated. The assay was immunoSEQ multiplex PCR, and TCRdb's table has in-frame clones only and misses some. For V, J and clone size, that table is used; D and trimming come from the DNA. This sample has fewer than 300,000 clones, with around 89% found just once. The V gene end was trimmed by 4 bases and the J gene end by 5 bases; junction bases not matched to a gene: 6. CDR3 length: 13 residues. CDR1 and CDR2 (germline): GTSNPN, SVGIG (reference sequence).

This chain links TRBV30 with TRBJ1-2; TRBD1 agrees at 8 bases. The receptor comes from a woman aged 50 to 65 with COVID-19, enrolled during active disease. What was sequenced was peripheral blood. The DNA for the CDR3 is TGTGCCTGGATCCAGGGGGCGCTGTATGGCTACACCTTC. This codes for CAWIQGALYGYTF.